This TCR beta chain was recovered during a study of blood T cell repertoires in COVID-19 (dated by TCRdb to the early 2020s). Study-level background: The collaborator samples originated in the United States, Italy and Spain and spanned the acute and convalescent phases of COVID-19. The prospective study material was composed of cDNA or gDNA derived from T cells, B-cell-depleted T cells, or PBMCs. The dataset comprised deeply sampled blood TCRbeta repertoires from subjects exposed to, actively infected with, or recovered from COVID-19. The repertoires were made available in a free public database intended to serve as a resource for research on the immune response to SARS-CoV-2. The samples were drawn from two sources: the first 160 participants of the ongoing ImmuneRACE study, and fewer than 1,500 subjects contributed by 6 global collaborators. Sample metadata almost always included a de-identified subject ID, COVID-19 status, age in years and sex. Where available, HLA class I and class II types were obtained from metadata supplied by the sample provider rather than from assay-based typing. Overall study outcomes, separate from this receptor: The amount of clinical and demographic metadata varied by source and participant and was provided uncurated.

TCRbeta CDR3 regions were amplified from genomic DNA using the immunoSEQ Assay, a bias-controlled multiplex PCR. Turning to the authors' computational methods: The number of nucleated cells in each sample was estimated by amplification of reference gene primers within the assay. To quantify the absolute abundance of each unique TCRbeta CDR3 rearrangement, sequence reads were collapsed and filtered. For each sample, productive Simpson clonality was calculated by taking the square root of Simpson's diversity index across productive rearrangements. Not all clones reach the TCRdb copy of this immuneACCESS table, which keeps in-frame sequences only. Checked studies attribute under half of the gap to unresolved V genes and leave the rest unexplained. V and J calls plus clone size are reproduced from that table; the DNA served to infer D and trimming. The sample table records 450,000 or so clones; roughly 88% of these occur just once. The top ten hold 0.6% of the sample.

In the prospective study, participants were roughly 18 to 95 years old, resided in approximately 22 geographic areas of the United States, and were enrolled through a virtual design. In the prospective study, cohorts were assigned on the basis of participant-reported clinical history obtained from a screening survey and a study questionnaire. For ImmuneRACE Cohort 3, a participant was defined as recovered based on two consecutive negative NP/OP PCR tests, clearance by a healthcare professional, or resolution of symptoms. In the prospective study, whole blood, serum and a nasopharyngeal or oropharyngeal swab were collected from each participant by mobile phlebotomists. Participants in the prospective study had the option to provide additional blood draws and questionnaires over an approximately 2-month period. Before DNA extraction, prospective study blood samples were shipped either frozen or at room temperature.

The germline V gene (reference sequence) sets CDR1 to MNHEY and CDR2 to SMNVEV. From the cysteine up to the phenylalanine, the CDR3 has a length of 13 residues. The DNA shown is the 39-base CDR3, in frame from base 1. A distance of 7 bases separates the germline ends of V and J, which lose 4 bases and 1 base respectively. To note about this clone: Its specific antigen is unknown. One base away there is no much larger clone; base qualities are not given.

This sequence originates from a man aged 18 to 35 who had recovered from COVID-19. The sequenced sample consisted of PBMCs or T cells enriched from blood (not recorded which). The rearrangement joined TRBV27 to TRBJ2-5; the D segment cannot be called with confidence. The CDR3 region: CASSSNFQETQYF. The DNA sequence reads TGTGCCAGCAGTTCTAACTTCCAAGAGACCCAGTACTTC.